Presented here are 15 T cell receptor beta chains from one specimen sequenced in a study of shared clonotypes between healthy human individuals. Profiling relied on immunoSEQ multiplex PCR, and the TCRdb table lists in-frame clones only, not all of them. The data hold 1.4 million or so clones, with around 98.5% observed a single time. Sequencing was performed on naive CD4+ T cells sorted from blood. The subset is: CD45RA+ positively selected. Receptor source: a man younger than 45 in good health.

CDR3 protein: CASSPRAGWWNTEAFF. The CDR3 DNA follows: TGTGCCAGCAGCCCCCGGGCCGGTTGGTGGAACACTGAAGCTTTCTTT. The chain has TRBV14 and TRBJ1-1; D unresolved. The germline gives CDR1 SGHDN, CDR2 FVKESK. V was shortened by 4 bases and J by 1 base, with 16 bases between the two germline ends. The CDR3 is made up of 16 amino acids. The entire variable domain, with the rest obtained from reference TRBV14 and TRBJ1-1, is as follows: EAGVTQFPSHSVIEKGQTVTLRCDPISGHDNLYWYRRVMGKEIKFLLHFVKESKQDESGMPNNRFLAERTGGTYSTLKVQPAELEDSGVYFCASSPRAGWWNTEAFFGQGTRLTVV.

This clone has just one count. The identical CDR3 is also encoded by other nucleotide sequences in the sample. The chain employs TRBV6-5 and TRBJ2-7; 7 bases fit TRBD2. The germline gives CDR1 MNHEY, CDR2 SVGAGI. V lost 6 bases and J lost 3; bases outside the gene matches: 5. The CDR3 runs 13 residues. CDR3 residues: CASRPSGLYEQYF. The CDR3 nucleotides are TGTGCCAGCAGGCCTAGCGGACTCTACGAGCAGTACTTC.

The chain carries TRBV7-9 and TRBJ2-1, with 11 bases fitting TRBD2. The CDR3 is made up of 17 amino acids. After removal of 3 bases from V and 4 bases from J, the junction contained 8 bases not matched to a gene. Germline CDR1 SEHNR, CDR2 FQNEAQ (reference sequence). DNA of the CDR3: TGTGCCAGCAGCTTTGGAGCTCTAGCGGGAGGATACAATGAGCAGTTCTTC. This encodes CASSFGALAGGYNEQFF.

This clone was recorded a few times. The rearrangement joins TRBV10-1 to TRBJ2-3, with unresolved D. CDR3 size: 10 residues. Trimming left V 8 bases short and J 4 bases short, with 4 bases between. CDR1 is WNHNN and CDR2 is SYGVQD in the germline V gene (reference sequence). The DNA of the CDR3 is TGCGCCAGCCGGCCAGATACGCAGTATTTT. As protein: CASRPDTQYF.

This clone was detected only once. The chain employs TRBV6-1 and TRBJ2-7, with 9 bases that match TRBD1. This CDR3 contains 15 residues. Germline loops: CDR1 MNHNS, CDR2 SASEGT. Germline trimming cut 8 bases from V and 3 bases from J; bases unmatched to any gene: 11. The CDR3 DNA follows: TGTGCCAGCCCTACCGTCACAGGGGGCAACTACGAGCAGTACTTC. This translates into CASPTVTGGNYEQYF.

This clone was counted a single time. This chain links TRBV5-1 with TRBJ2-7; 7 bases fit TRBD2. V dropped 6 bases and J dropped 0; count of bases not matched to a gene: 9. The CDR3 sequence is 15 residues long. The germline gives CDR1 SGHRS, CDR2 YFSETQ. CDR3 DNA sequence: TGCGCCAGCACCCGGGGTGGCGGGGGCTCCTACGAGCAGTACTTC. Protein: CASTRGGGGSYEQYF.

CDR3 nucleotide sequence: TGTGCCAGCTCACCATGGGTCTCTGGGGCCAACGTCCTGACTTTC. Its translation is CASSPWVSGANVLTF. J is TRBJ2-6 and V is TRBV18; no clear D. CDR3 length: 15 amino acids. V lost 2 bases to trimming and J lost 0 bases, with 5 bases between them. CDR1 and CDR2 from the germline V gene are KGHSH and LQKENI.

The V gene is TRBV6-1, the J gene TRBJ2-3, with 9 bases aligning to TRBD1. Per germline, CDR1 MNHNS and CDR2 SASEGT. J was trimmed by 4 bases and V by 4 bases; bases with no gene match: 6. This CDR3 has 15 amino acids. CDR3 amino acids: CASSAMDRGADTQYF. CDR3 nucleotides: TGTGCCAGCAGTGCGATGGACAGGGGAGCAGATACGCAGTATTTT.

The J gene is TRBJ2-1, the V gene TRBV9; D ambiguous. V dropped 3 bases and J dropped 4 bases, with 20 bases sitting between them. The CDR3 covers 17 residues. Germline V gene data show CDR1 as SGDLS and CDR2 as YYNGEE. The CDR3 here is CASSAQTAPSEYNEQFF. Written as DNA, the CDR3 is TGTGCCAGCAGCGCCCAGACCGCGCCTTCGGAGTACAATGAGCAGTTCTTC.

The chain uses TRBV27 and TRBJ2-2; D not certain. Trimming pared 2 bases from V and 4 bases from J, leaving 5 bases between. Germline V lookup: CDR1 MNHEY, CDR2 SMNVEV (reference sequence). CDR3 length: 13 residues. The CDR3 DNA reads as TGTGCCAGCAGTTTACAGAGCACCGGGGAGCTGTTTTTT. Encoded protein: CASSLQSTGELFF.

V and J are TRBV28 and TRBJ2-4; TRBD2 matches 15 bases. J was trimmed by 6 bases and V by 1 base; bases with no gene match: 7. The CDR3 has 18 amino acids. Germline values: CDR1 MDHEN, CDR2 SYDVKM. The CDR3 is CASSLYGWTSGRGNIQYF. The CDR3 coding sequence is TGTGCCAGCAGTTTATATGGCTGGACTAGCGGGAGGGGAAACATTCAGTACTTC.

The chain links TRBV6-6 to TRBJ2-1; 9 positions match TRBD2. The CDR3 sequence is 13 residues long. The V and J ends lost 8 bases and 7 bases, in that order; junction bases with no gene match: 6. Germline V lookup: CDR1 MNHNY, CDR2 SVGAGI (reference sequence). DNA of the CDR3: TGTGCCAGCCATATAGCGGGAGATAATGAGCAGTTCTTC. It is translated as CASHIAGDNEQFF.

This clone was counted a single time. The chain recombines TRBV2 with TRBJ2-7; 10 bases agree with TRBD1. J gave up 5 bases and V 2 bases, and 6 bases lay outside the gene matches. The CDR3 has 15 amino acids. Germline values: CDR1 SNHLY, CDR2 FYNNEI. Written as DNA, the CDR3 is TGTGCCAGCAGTGAATGGGACAGGGGATCTGACGAGCAGTACTTC. The encoded protein is CASSEWDRGSDEQYF.

The V and J genes are TRBV5-4 and TRBJ2-7; 7 nucleotides match TRBD2. In germline, CDR1 is SGHNT, CDR2 YYREEE (reference sequence). Germline trimming cut 0 bases from V and 6 bases from J; bases unmatched to any gene: 9. The CDR3 sequence is 15 residues long. The DNA of the CDR3 is TGTGCCAGCAGCTTGGCGGGGGGAGTTGTGGGCGAGCAGTACTTC. Translating it yields CASSLAGGVVGEQYF.

The chain is built from TRBV30 and TRBJ2-1, with a weak D call TRBD2 (6 bases). CDR1 GTSNPN and CDR2 SVGIG come from the germline V gene (reference sequence). Trimming shortened V by 0 bases and J by 10 bases, and 16 bases separated the two germline ends. The CDR3 totals 14 residues. The CDR3 is CAWSVLVGTSEQFF. The CDR3 bases are TGTGCCTGGAGTGTCCTAGTTGGCACTAGCGAGCAGTTCTTC.